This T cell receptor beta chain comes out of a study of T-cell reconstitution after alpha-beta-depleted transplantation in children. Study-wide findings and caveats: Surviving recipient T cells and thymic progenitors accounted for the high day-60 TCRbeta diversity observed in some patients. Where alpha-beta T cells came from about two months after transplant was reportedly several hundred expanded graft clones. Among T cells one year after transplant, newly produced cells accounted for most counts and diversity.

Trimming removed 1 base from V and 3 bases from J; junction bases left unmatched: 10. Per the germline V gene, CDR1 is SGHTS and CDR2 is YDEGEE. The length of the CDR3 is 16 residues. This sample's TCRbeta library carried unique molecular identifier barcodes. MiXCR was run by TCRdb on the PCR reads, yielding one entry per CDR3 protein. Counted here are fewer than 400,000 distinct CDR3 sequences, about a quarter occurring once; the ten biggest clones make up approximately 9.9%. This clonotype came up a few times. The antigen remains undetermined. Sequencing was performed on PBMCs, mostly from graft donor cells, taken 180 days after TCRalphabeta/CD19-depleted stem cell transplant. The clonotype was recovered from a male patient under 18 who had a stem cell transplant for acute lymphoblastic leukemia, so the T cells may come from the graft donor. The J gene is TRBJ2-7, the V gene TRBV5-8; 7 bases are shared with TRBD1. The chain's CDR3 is CASSLLGRPGGYEQYF. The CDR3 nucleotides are TGTGCCAGCAGCTTGCTCGGGCGACCAGGGGGCTACGAGCAGTACTTC.